This TCR beta chain was identified in a study of identical twins. TCRdb processed the 5' RACE reads anew with MiXCR; each CDR3 protein has one entry. Altogether 1,800,000 or so distinct CDR3 sequences are present, roughly 35% being singletons, with the ten largest covering about 0.27%. This clonotype was seen a handful of times. Germline lookup yields CDR1 SGHRS and CDR2 YFSETQ. Trimming removed 5 bases from V and 4 bases from J; junction bases left unmatched: 11. The CDR3 is 16 residues long. The source of this sequence is a newborn girl in good health. The chain employs TRBV5-1 and TRBJ2-1; 8 nucleotides agree with TRBD2. Sequenced material: cord blood. The CDR3 nucleotides read TGCGCCAGCAGACCCGCGGGAGGACCTTTTTACAATGAGCAGTTCTTC. Translation: CASRPAGGPFYNEQFF.